The 27 T cell receptor beta chains reported below all come from one sample, sequenced in a study of radiation and T cells in renal cell carcinoma. Assay: immunoSEQ multiplex PCR; the TCRdb copy retains only in-frame clones and omits some. The table includes around 94,000 clones, 85% detected once. The time point denotes: blood 4 weeks post-SBRT, at nephrectomy. Treatment indicated: 15 Gy SBRT to primary tumor, nephrectomy 4 weeks later. Here the sequenced sample was blood, taken from a patient whose treatment included radiotherapy and nephrectomy. These receptors were obtained from a man aged 50 to 60 with renal cell carcinoma.

This chain connects TRBV6-5 to TRBJ1-3; no firm D call. The CDR3 has 15 residues. The germline V and J ends were trimmed by 0 bases and 4 bases, with 10 bases remaining between them. Germline V lookup: CDR1 MNHEY, CDR2 SVGAGI. The CDR3 region is CASSYSGVGGNTIYF. Written as DNA, the CDR3 is TGTGCCAGCAGTTACTCCGGGGTGGGGGGAAACACCATATATTTT.

Only one count was recorded for this clone. This chain links TRBV11-2 with TRBJ1-4, with D unresolved. Germline V lookup: CDR1 SGHAT, CDR2 FQNNGV. Deletions cut 1 base from V and 13 bases from J, with 13 bases between. The CDR3 contains 13 residues. This CDR3 reads CASSLAGRGRLFF. The CDR3 DNA is TGTGCCAGCAGCTTAGCCGGCCGCGGTAGACTGTTTTTT.

This clone was seen more than once but under ten times. The chain employs TRBV5-1 and TRBJ1-2; possibly TRBD1 for D (5 bases). Trimming pared 0 bases from V and 3 bases from J, leaving 9 bases between. CDR3 length equals 14 residues. Per the germline V gene, CDR1 is SGHRS and CDR2 is YFSETQ. This CDR3 is CASSLVGGDYGYTF. In DNA, the CDR3 is TGCGCCAGCAGCTTGGTCGGGGGAGACTATGGCTACACCTTC.

V usage is TRBV6-5 and J usage is TRBJ1-2; 7 bases agree with TRBD1. This CDR3 contains 15 residues. Unmatched junction bases numbered 12, after V lost 7 bases and J lost 4 bases. The germline V gene has CDR1 MNHEY and CDR2 SVGAGI. In nucleotides, the CDR3 is TGTGCCAGCACCAACCCCGGGACAGAAGTCTATGGCTACACCTTC. Translation gives CASTNPGTEVYGYTF.

The chain uses TRBV28 and TRBJ2-7; TRBD2 aligns across 9 bases. Germline V CDR1 and CDR2: MDHEN, SYDVKM. This CDR3 is built from 15 residues. The junction had 9 bases not matched to a gene; V was cut back by 3 bases and J by 6 bases. The CDR3 sequence: CASSFPGGAGGEQYF. Written as DNA, the CDR3 is TGTGCCAGCAGTTTCCCAGGGGGAGCGGGAGGCGAGCAGTACTTC.

This chain links TRBV15 with TRBJ1-1; 10 bases agree with TRBD1. The CDR3 covers 14 residues. V lost 3 bases and J lost 4; bases outside the gene matches: 2. Per the germline V gene, CDR1 is LNHNV and CDR2 is YYDKDF (reference sequence). The CDR3 sequence: CATSRDRGGTEAFF. In DNA form, the CDR3 reads TGTGCCACCAGCAGGGACAGGGGGGGCACTGAAGCTTTCTTT.

This rearrangement joins TRBV5-1 to TRBJ2-2; D not resolved. The germline V and J ends were trimmed by 0 bases and 0 bases, with 9 bases remaining between them. CDR1 SGHRS and CDR2 YFSETQ come from the germline V gene. There are 16 residues in the CDR3. CDR3 protein: CASSLVVRANTGELFF. DNA for the CDR3: TGCGCCAGCAGCTTGGTTGTTAGGGCGAACACCGGGGAGCTGTTTTTT.

CDR3 protein: CASSFLGGTSEYEQYF. In DNA form, the CDR3 reads TGTGCCAGCAGCTTTCTCGGGGGGACTAGCGAGTACGAGCAGTACTTC. The chain recombines TRBV7-2 with TRBJ2-7; 10 bases line up with TRBD2. V shed 3 bases and J 4 bases; nucleotides not matched to a gene: 9. Germline V CDR1 and CDR2: SGHTA, FQGNSA. This CDR3 comprises 16 residues.

This clone was found a few times. The chain has TRBV5-4 and TRBJ1-1; D is perhaps TRBD1 (6 bases). This CDR3 has 15 residues. Germline CDR1 reads SGHNT; CDR2 reads YYREEE (reference sequence). V was clipped by 4 bases and J by 0 bases, with 13 bases between them. The CDR3, as DNA: TGTGCCAGCAGCAAAGCGGGACAAATGAACACTGAAGCTTTCTTT. Protein sequence: CASSKAGQMNTEAFF.

The V gene is TRBV7-9, the J gene TRBJ2-1; 9 bases are a match to TRBD2. The CDR3 has 15 amino acids. V lost 5 bases and J lost 3; bases outside the gene matches: 5. Germline-derived CDR1 and CDR2 are SEHNR and FQNEAQ (reference sequence). The CDR3 coding sequence is TGTGCCAGCAGCAAATTAGCGGGGGTCTACAATGAGCAGTTCTTC. Translation: CASSKLAGVYNEQFF.

For the CDR3, the DNA is TGTGCCAGCAGCCTAGACAGGGCTCTTGGCTACACCTTC. As protein: CASSLDRALGYTF. The rearrangement links TRBV14 to TRBJ1-2, with 7 bases fitting TRBD1. The CDR3 covers 13 residues. After removal of 4 bases from V and 7 bases from J, the junction contained 6 bases not matched to a gene. From germline, CDR1 is SGHDN and CDR2 FVKESK.

As for this clone: This CDR3 is also generated by other DNA sequences in the sample. The rearrangement joins TRBV28 to TRBJ2-1, with TRBD1 as a possible D gene (6 bases). Germline lookup yields CDR1 MDHEN and CDR2 SYDVKM. This CDR3 spans 15 amino acids. The V end lost 1 base, the J end lost 2 bases, and 9 bases lay between the germline ends. Here the CDR3 reads CASSLSTGTYNEQFF. The CDR3 DNA is TGTGCCAGCAGTTTATCCACAGGGACCTACAATGAGCAGTTCTTC.

The J gene is TRBJ1-6, the V gene TRBV6-1; TRBD1 agrees at 7 bases. The V and J ends lost 1 base and 4 bases, in that order; junction bases with no gene match: 1. CDR1 and CDR2 from the germline V gene are MNHNS and SASEGT. The CDR3 sequence is 15 residues long. The CDR3 DNA sequence: TGTGCCAGCAGTGAAGAGGGACAGTATAATTCACCCCTCCACTTT. This sequence encodes CASSEEGQYNSPLHF.

The chain joins TRBV5-1 to TRBJ2-1; D call uncertain. V dropped 1 base and J dropped 2 bases, with 7 bases sitting between them. Germline CDR1 SGHRS, CDR2 YFSETQ. The length of the CDR3 is 14 residues. CDR3 protein: CASSLSRTYNEQFF. The CDR3 DNA reads as TGCGCCAGCAGCTTGTCCCGGACCTACAATGAGCAGTTCTTC.

The gene calls are TRBV27 and TRBJ2-7, with 9 bases fitting TRBD2. Germline CDR1 and CDR2: MNHEY and SMNVEV (reference sequence). The CDR3 extends over 14 amino acids. V lost 2 bases to trimming and J lost 3 bases; unmatched junction nucleotides: 2. This CDR3 reads CASSLQRGVYEQYF. Here the CDR3 DNA reads TGTGCCAGCAGTTTACAGCGGGGGGTCTACGAGCAGTACTTC.

In its sample, this clone was seen once. This chain joins TRBV5-1 and TRBJ1-3; D call uncertain. Trimming cost V 4 bases and J 1 base, with 6 bases left between them. The germline CDR1 and CDR2 sequences are SGHRS and YFSETQ. This CDR3 is built from 13 residues. The CDR3 sequence is CASSLESGNTIYF. For the CDR3, the DNA is TGCGCCAGCAGCCTCGAGTCTGGAAACACCATATATTTT.

This clone occurred once. This sequence joins TRBV2 and TRBJ2-1; 9 bases agree with TRBD2. CDR3 length: 14 amino acids. J was trimmed by 9 bases and V by 4 bases; bases with no gene match: 7. Germline CDR1 and CDR2: SNHLY and FYNNEI. The DNA of the CDR3 is TGTGCCAGCAGTGGACTAGCGGCCCCCAGTGAGCAGTTCTTC. This codes for CASSGLAAPSEQFF.

V usage is TRBV5-1 and J usage is TRBJ2-3; D might be TRBD2 (5 bases). The CDR3 consists of 15 residues. The germline V gene has CDR1 SGHRS and CDR2 YFSETQ. V was pared by 0 bases and J by 4 bases, with 12 bases between. The CDR3 DNA reads as TGCGCCAGCAGCTTGGGGGCACCCGGGGCAGATACGCAGTATTTT. Its protein product is CASSLGAPGADTQYF.

The V gene is TRBV7-2, the J gene TRBJ2-2; D perhaps matches TRBD2 (5 bases). The V gene lost 4 bases and the J gene lost 5 bases, with 8 bases spanning the gap. Per the germline V gene, CDR1 is SGHTA and CDR2 is FQGNSA. The CDR3 contains 13 residues. Written as DNA, the CDR3 is TGTGCCAGCAGCTCCCAGCGGACCGGGGAGCTGTTTTTT. It translates to CASSSQRTGELFF. The full variable domain, completed using reference TRBV7-2 and TRBJ2-2, is GAGVSQSPSNKVTEKGKDVELRCDPISGHTALYWYRQSLGQGLEFLIYFQGNSAPDKSGLPSDRFSAERTGGSVSTLTIQRTQQEDSAVYLCASSSQRTGELFFGEGSRLTVL.

J is TRBJ2-6 and V is TRBV7-3; 7 bases agree with TRBD1. The CDR3 is 15 residues long. The V segment lost 8 bases and the J segment 2 bases; nucleotides outside the gene matches: 6. Germline lookup yields CDR1 SGHTA and CDR2 FQGTGA. The CDR3 nucleotides read TGTGCCAGCGGTCAGGGGGTGGCTGGGGCCAACGTCCTGACTTTC. It codes for CASGQGVAGANVLTF. The full variable domain, in which reference TRBV7-3 and TRBJ2-6 provide the parts outside the CDR3, is GAGVSQTPSNKVTEKGKYVELRCDPISGHTALYWYRQSLGQGPEFLIYFQGTGAADDSGLPNDRFFAVRPEGSVSTLKIQRTERGDSAVYLCASGQGVAGANVLTFGAGSRLTVL.

This chain links TRBV10-3 with TRBJ2-1; tentatively, D is TRBD1 or TRBD2 (8 bases each). Trimming shortened V by 9 bases and J by 12 bases, and 21 bases separated the two germline ends. The germline V gene encodes CDR1 ENHRY and CDR2 SYGVKD. This CDR3 has 13 residues. CDR3 nucleotides: TGTGCCATAGGACAGGGTAGCGGGATTGGGCAGTTCTTC. Translated: CAIGQGSGIGQFF.

The chain links TRBV5-1 to TRBJ2-1, with a possible D match to TRBD2 (7 bases). The CDR3 spans 14 residues. V lost 2 bases to trimming and J lost 9 bases, with 15 bases between them. Germline values: CDR1 SGHRS, CDR2 YFSETQ. The CDR3 DNA reads TGCGCCAGCAGCTTATTTGGGGGGGCTCTTGAGCAGTTCTTC. Encoded protein: CASSLFGGALEQFF.

This chain uses TRBV2 with TRBJ2-3; D not certain. The V gene lost 6 bases and the J gene lost 7 bases, with 5 bases spanning the gap. This CDR3 is 10 amino acids long. Germline CDR1 and CDR2: SNHLY and FYNNEI. The CDR3 sequence: CASRVNTQYF. In nucleotides, the CDR3 is TGTGCCAGCAGGGTCAATACGCAGTATTTT. Filled out from reference TRBV2 and TRBJ2-3, the complete variable domain reads EPEVTQTPSHQVTQMGQEVILRCVPISNHLYFYWYRQILGQKVEFLVSFYNNEISEKSEIFDDQFSVERPDGSNFTLKIRSTKLEDSAMYFCASRVNTQYFGPGTRLTVL.

The chain links TRBV7-9 to TRBJ1-4; D perhaps matches TRBD1 (5 bases). Trimming left V 1 base short and J 0 bases short, with 12 bases between. Germline CDR1 SEHNR, CDR2 FQNEAQ (reference sequence). This CDR3 has 17 amino acids. CDR3: CASSLGWTGPTNEKLFF. CDR3 DNA: TGTGCCAGCAGCTTAGGTTGGACGGGACCAACTAATGAAAAACTGTTTTTT.

J is TRBJ1-2 and V is TRBV7-2; 8 nucleotides align to TRBD1. This CDR3 region has 17 residues. V shed 7 bases and J 1 base; nucleotides not matched to a gene: 14. Germline assignment: CDR1 SGHTA and CDR2 FQGNSA. The DNA of the CDR3 is TGTGCCAGCACCCAAGGCTCCCTGGACAGGGTTAACTATGGCTACACCTTC. It specifies CASTQGSLDRVNYGYTF.

The DNA for the CDR3 is TGTGCCAGCTCACCACAACAGGGTGAGGCATATGGCTACACCTTC. This encodes CASSPQQGEAYGYTF. The chain joins TRBV18 to TRBJ1-2, with D tentatively TRBD1 (6 bases). Germline V gene data show CDR1 as KGHSH and CDR2 as LQKENI. CDR3 length: 15 residues. Trimming took off 1 base at V and 5 bases at J, with 14 bases between the two ends. The full variable domain, its missing parts supplied by reference TRBV18 and TRBJ1-2, is NAGVMQNPRHLVRRRGQEARLRCSPMKGHSHVYWYRQLPEEGLKFMVYLQKENIIDESGMPKERFSAEFPKEGPSILRIQQVVRGDSAAYFCASSPQQGEAYGYTFGSGTRLTVV.

The CDR3 sequence is CASSQGPAGYEQYF. CDR3 nucleotides: TGCGCCAGCAGCCAAGGTCCGGCAGGCTACGAGCAGTACTTC. This chain links TRBV4-1 with TRBJ2-5, with D unresolved. The J call is in doubt because the DNA end fits TRBJ2-7 better. The germline gives CDR1 MGHRA, CDR2 YSYEKL. This CDR3 comprises 14 residues.